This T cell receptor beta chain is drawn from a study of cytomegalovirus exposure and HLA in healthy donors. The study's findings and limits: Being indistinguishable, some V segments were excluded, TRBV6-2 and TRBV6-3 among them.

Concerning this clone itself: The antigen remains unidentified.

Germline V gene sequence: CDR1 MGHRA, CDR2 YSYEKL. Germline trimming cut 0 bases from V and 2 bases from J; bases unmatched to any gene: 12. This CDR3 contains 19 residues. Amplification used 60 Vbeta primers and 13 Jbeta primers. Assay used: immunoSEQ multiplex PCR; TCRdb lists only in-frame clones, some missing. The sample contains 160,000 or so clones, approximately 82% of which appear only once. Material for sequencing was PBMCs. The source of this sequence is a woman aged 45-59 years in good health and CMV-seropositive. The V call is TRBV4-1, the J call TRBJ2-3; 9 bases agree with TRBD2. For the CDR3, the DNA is TGCGCCAGCAGCCAAGAATGGGCGGGGGGGACTTCATACACAGATACGCAGTATTTT. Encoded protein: CASSQEWAGGTSYTDTQYF.